This T cell receptor beta chain was obtained from a study of blood T cell repertoires in COVID-19. Donors in Cohort 3 who had recovered were those with two negative PCRs, healthcare professional clearance, or resolution of their symptoms. J was trimmed by 1 base and V by 7 bases; bases with no gene match: 15. Germline values: CDR1 GTSNPN, CDR2 SVGIG (reference sequence). The CDR3 has 16 amino acids. In its sample, this clone was seen a few times. Using immunoSEQ multiplex PCR, the repertoire was profiled, and TCRdb retains in-frame clones only, with some absent. The data contain some 300,000 clones, more than 75% of them singletons.

This chain uses TRBV30 with TRBJ1-2, with 7 bases matching TRBD1. Material for sequencing was PBMCs or T cells enriched from blood (not recorded which). The origin of this receptor is a man aged 30-40 years who had recovered from COVID-19. CDR3 sequence (DNA): TGTGCCTTGGCACTTGAAAACAGGGGACTTAACTATGGCTACACCTTC. It yields the protein CALALENRGLNYGYTF.